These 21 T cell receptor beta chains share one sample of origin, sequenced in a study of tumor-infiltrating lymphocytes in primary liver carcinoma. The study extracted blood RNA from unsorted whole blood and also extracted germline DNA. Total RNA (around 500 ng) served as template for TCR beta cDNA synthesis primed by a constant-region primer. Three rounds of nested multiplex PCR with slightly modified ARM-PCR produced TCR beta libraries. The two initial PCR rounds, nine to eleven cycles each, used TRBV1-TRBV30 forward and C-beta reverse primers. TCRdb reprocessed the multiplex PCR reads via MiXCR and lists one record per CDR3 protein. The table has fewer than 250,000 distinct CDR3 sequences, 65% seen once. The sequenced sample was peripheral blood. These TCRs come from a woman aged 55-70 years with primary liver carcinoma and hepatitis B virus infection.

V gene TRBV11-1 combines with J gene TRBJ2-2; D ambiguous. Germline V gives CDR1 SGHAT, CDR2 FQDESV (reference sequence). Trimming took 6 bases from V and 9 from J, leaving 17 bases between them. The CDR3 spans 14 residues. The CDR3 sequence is CASRPRLDTRELFF. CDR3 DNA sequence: TGTGCCAGCAGACCGAGACTTGATACCAGGGAGCTGTTTTTT.

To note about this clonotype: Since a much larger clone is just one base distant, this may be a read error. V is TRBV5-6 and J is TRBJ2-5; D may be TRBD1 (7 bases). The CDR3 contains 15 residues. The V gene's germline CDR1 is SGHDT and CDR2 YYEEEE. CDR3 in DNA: TGTCCCAGCAGCATCAGGGGGGCAAACCAAGAGACCCAGTACTTC. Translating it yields CPSSIRGANQETQYF.

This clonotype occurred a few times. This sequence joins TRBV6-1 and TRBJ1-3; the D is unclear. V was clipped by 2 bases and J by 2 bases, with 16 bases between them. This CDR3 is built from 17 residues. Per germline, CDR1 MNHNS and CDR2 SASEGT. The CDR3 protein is CASSEISSQVTGNTIYF. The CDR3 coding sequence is TGTGCCAGCAGTGAAATCAGTTCCCAGGTCACTGGAAACACCATATATTTT.

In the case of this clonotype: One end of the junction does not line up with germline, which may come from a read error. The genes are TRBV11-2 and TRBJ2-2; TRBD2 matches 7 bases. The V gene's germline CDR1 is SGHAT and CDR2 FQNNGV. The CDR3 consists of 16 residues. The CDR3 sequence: CASSITGTNLPRELFF. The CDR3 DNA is TGTGCTAGCAGCATCACCGGGACTAACCTGCCCCGGGAGCTGTTTTTT.

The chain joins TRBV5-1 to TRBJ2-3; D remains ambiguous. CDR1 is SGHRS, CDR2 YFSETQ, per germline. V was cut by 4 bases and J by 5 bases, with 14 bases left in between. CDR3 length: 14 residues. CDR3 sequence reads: CASSPLLLGDTQYF. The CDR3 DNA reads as TGCGCCAGCAGCCCCTTATTATTAGGAGATACGCAGTATTTT.

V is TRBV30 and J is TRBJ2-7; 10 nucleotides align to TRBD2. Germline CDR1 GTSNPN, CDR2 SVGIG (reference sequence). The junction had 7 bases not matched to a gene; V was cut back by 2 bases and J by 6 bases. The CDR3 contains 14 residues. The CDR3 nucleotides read TGTGCCTGGAGTCATAGCGGGAGGAGACCCGAGCAGTACTTC. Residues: CAWSHSGRRPEQYF. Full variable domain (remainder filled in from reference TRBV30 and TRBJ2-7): SQTIHQWPATLVQPVGSPLSLECTVEGTSNPNLYWYRQAAGRGLQLLFYSVGIGQISSEVPQNLSASRPQDRQFILSSKKLLLSDSGFYLCAWSHSGRRPEQYFGPGTRLTVT.

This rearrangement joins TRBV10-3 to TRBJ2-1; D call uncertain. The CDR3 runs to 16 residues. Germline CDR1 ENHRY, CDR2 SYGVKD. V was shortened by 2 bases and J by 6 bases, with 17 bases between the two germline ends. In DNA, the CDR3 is TGTGCCATCAGTGAGACGGAGTCGAGGTCCGCCAATGAGCAGTTCTTC. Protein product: CAISETESRSANEQFF.

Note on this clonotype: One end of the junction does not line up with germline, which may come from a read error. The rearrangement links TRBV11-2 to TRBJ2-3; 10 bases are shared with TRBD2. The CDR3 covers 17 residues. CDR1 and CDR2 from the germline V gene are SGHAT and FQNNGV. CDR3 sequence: CANSLDRLAGLFDTQYF. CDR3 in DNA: TGTGCCAACAGCTTAGATCGACTAGCGGGCCTTTTTGATACGCAGTATTTT.

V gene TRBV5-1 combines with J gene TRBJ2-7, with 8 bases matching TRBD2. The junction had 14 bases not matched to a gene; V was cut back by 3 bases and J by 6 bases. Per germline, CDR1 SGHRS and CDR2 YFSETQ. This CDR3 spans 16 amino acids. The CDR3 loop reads CASSSLAEGLAAEQYF. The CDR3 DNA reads TGCGCCAGCAGCTCACTAGCGGAAGGGCTGGCTGCCGAGCAGTACTTC. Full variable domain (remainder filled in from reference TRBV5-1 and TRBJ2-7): KAGVTQTPRYLIKTRGQQVTLSCSPISGHRSVSWYQQTPGQGLQFLFEYFSETQRNKGNFPGRFSGRQFSNSRSEMNVSTLELGDSALYLCASSSLAEGLAAEQYFGPGTRLTVT.

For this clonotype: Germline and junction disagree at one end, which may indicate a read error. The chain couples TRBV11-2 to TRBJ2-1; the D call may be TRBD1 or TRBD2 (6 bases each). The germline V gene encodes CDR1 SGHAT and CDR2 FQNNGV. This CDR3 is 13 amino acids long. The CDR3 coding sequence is TGTGTCAGCAGCTTCCGGAGGGGGAATGAGCAGTTCTTT. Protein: CVSSFRRGNEQFF.

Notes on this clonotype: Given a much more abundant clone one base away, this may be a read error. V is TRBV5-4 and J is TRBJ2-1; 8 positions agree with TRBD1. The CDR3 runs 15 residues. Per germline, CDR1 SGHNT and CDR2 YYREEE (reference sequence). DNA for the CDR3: TGTGCCAGCAGCTTAGGACAGGGTGACTACAGTGAGCAGTTCTTC. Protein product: CASSLGQGDYSEQFF.

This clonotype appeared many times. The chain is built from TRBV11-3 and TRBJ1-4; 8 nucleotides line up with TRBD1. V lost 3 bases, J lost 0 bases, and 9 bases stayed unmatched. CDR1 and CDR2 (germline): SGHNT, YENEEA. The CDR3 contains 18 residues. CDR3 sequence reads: CASSFRQGLGATNEKLFF. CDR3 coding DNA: TGTGCCAGCAGCTTCCGACAGGGGCTAGGGGCAACTAATGAAAAACTGTTTTTT.

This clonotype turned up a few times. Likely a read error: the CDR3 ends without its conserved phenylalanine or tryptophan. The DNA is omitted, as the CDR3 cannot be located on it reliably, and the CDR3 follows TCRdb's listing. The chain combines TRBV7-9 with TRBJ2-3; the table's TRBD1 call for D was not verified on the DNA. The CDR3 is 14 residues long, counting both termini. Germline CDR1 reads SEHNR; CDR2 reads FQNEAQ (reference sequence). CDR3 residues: CASTSLGPERVEFV.

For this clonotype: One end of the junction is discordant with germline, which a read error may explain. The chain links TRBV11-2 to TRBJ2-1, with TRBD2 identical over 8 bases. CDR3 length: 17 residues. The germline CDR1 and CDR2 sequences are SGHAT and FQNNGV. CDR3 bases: TGTGCCGGCAGCCCCCGGGGGGGGCTAGACCCAGGAGGTGAGCAGTTCTTC. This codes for CAGSPRGGLDPGGEQFF.

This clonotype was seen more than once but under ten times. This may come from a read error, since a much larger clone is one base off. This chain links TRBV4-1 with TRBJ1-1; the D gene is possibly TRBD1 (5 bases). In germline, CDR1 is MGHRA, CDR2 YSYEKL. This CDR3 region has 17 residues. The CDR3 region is CVSSQEGNNIMNTEAFF. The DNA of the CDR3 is TGCGTCAGCAGCCAAGAGGGGAACAATATCATGAACACTGAAGCTTTCTTT.

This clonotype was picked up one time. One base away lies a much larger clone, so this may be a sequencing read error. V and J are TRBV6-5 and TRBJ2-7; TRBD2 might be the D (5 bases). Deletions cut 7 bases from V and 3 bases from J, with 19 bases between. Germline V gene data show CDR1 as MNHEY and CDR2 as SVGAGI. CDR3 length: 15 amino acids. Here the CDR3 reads CASKLARTINYEQYF. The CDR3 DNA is TGTGCCAGCAAGTTAGCGAGAACCATCAACTACGAGCAGTACTTC.

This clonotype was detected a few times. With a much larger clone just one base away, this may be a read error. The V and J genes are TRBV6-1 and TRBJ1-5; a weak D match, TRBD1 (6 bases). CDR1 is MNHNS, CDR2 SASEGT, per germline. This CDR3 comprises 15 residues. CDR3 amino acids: CVSRGGGDGNQPQHF. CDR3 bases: TGTGTCAGCAGAGGGGGAGGGGACGGCAATCAGCCCCAGCATTTT.

CDR3 nucleotides: TGTGCCAGGGGTAAGGGGAAATCACCCCTCCACTTT. This sequence encodes CARGKGKSPLHF. The chain has TRBV7-9 and TRBJ1-6; tentatively, D is TRBD1 (5 bases). The CDR3 has 12 residues. V was trimmed by 9 bases and J by 10 bases, leaving 13 bases between them. Per germline, CDR1 SEHNR and CDR2 FQNEAQ (reference sequence).

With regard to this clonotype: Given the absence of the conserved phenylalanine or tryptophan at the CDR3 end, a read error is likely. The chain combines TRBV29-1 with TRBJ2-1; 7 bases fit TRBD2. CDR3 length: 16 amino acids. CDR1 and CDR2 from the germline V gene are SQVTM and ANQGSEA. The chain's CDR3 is CSVHPLADDTRNEQFL. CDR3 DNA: TGCAGTGTTCACCCTCTAGCGGATGATACAAGGAATGAGCAGTTCTTA.

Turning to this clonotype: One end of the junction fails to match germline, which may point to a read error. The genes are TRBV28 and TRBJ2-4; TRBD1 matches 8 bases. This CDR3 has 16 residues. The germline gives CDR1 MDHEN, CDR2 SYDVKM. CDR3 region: CASSPQGARAKSIQYF. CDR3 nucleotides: TGTGCCAGCAGTCCTCAGGGGGCTCGGGCCAAAAGCATTCAGTACTTC.

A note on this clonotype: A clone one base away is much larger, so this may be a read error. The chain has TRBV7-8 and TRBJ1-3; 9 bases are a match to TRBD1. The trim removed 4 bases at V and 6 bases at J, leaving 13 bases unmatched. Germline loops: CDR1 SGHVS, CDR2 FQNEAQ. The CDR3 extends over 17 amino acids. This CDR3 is CASSSNEQGARENTIYF. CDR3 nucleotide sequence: TGTGCCAGCAGCTCGAACGAACAGGGGGCGCGTGAAAACACCATATATTTT.